One and the same sample provided the 17 T cell receptor beta chains below, sequenced in a study of vaccination and CD4 T cells after COVID-19 (dated by TCRdb to between 2021 and 2024). These receptors' targets are unknown. The sample's treatment or condition label is to be understood as: approximately 10-day PBMC culture with coronavirus spike peptide pools or control peptides (ViraFEST assay). The library was prepared using PCR. The sequencer was an Illumina iSeq 100. DNA from cultured CD4+ T cells was subjected to TCR sequencing with the Oncomine TCR Beta short-read assay at the Johns Hopkins FTIC core. TCRdb applied fastp at Q25 and MiXCR to the public reads, then kept only in-frame beta chains. Every entry covers one CDR3 protein and lists the most common genes and DNA from its rows. This sample comprises over 8,000 distinct CDR3 sequences, roughly 63% of them detected only once. The ten largest clones represent 20% to 25% of the sample.

The sequenced sample was CD4+ T cells from blood, cultured in vitro. All receptors come from a human donor who had recovered from COVID-19.

This clonotype was counted a few times. The chain combines TRBV19 with TRBJ2-5; TRBD1 matches 9 bases. The CDR3 runs to 16 residues. The trim removed 3 bases at V and 1 base at J, leaving 6 bases unmatched. CDR1 and CDR2 from the germline V gene are LNHDA and SQIVND (reference sequence). The CDR3 protein is CASSIGYRGRQETQYF. DNA of the CDR3: TGTGCCAGTAGTATCGGGTACAGGGGGCGCCAAGAGACCCAGTACTTC.

The V call is TRBV20-1, the J call TRBJ2-3; D is perhaps TRBD2 (6 bases). The V gene's germline CDR1 is DFQATT and CDR2 SNEGSKA (reference sequence). V was shortened by 6 bases and J by 0 bases, with 13 bases between the two germline ends. This CDR3 contains 14 residues. CDR3 coding DNA: TGCAGTGCCACTATAGCGGCTAGCACAGATACGCAGTATTTT. Its protein product is CSATIAASTDTQYF.

The chain couples TRBV20-1 to TRBJ1-6; D is undetermined. CDR1 and CDR2 (germline): DFQATT, SNEGSKA (reference sequence). This CDR3 has 13 amino acids. Trimming removed 3 bases from V and 7 bases from J, with 10 bases in between. As DNA, the CDR3 is TGCAGTGCTAGCGGCTTCCTGAATTCACCCCTCCACTTT. Translating it yields CSASGFLNSPLHF.

The chain links TRBV7-2 to TRBJ2-5; D might be TRBD2 (6 bases). V was pared by 7 bases and J by 4 bases, with 16 bases between. CDR1 SGHTA and CDR2 FQGNSA come from the germline V gene. CDR3 length: 14 amino acids. The CDR3 sequence is CASTPYGDLETQYF. CDR3 DNA: TGTGCCAGCACCCCATATGGGGACTTAGAGACCCAGTACTTC.

This rearrangement joins TRBV7-9 to TRBJ2-5; perhaps D is TRBD1 or TRBD2 (6 bases each). There are 15 residues in the CDR3. Germline assignment: CDR1 SEHNR and CDR2 FQNEAQ (reference sequence). The ends were cut back, 3 bases at V and 5 bases at J, with 16 bases in the middle. The CDR3, as DNA: TGTGCCAGCAGCTTCTTACAAGGGGGGCCGGAGACCCAGTACTTC. Amino acid sequence: CASSFLQGGPETQYF.

The J gene is TRBJ2-3, the V gene TRBV20-1; 8 nucleotides align to TRBD2. The length of the CDR3 is 16 residues. CDR1 and CDR2 (germline): DFQATT, SNEGSKA (reference sequence). V lost 0 bases and J lost 6; bases outside the gene matches: 11. The CDR3 DNA reads TGCAGTGCTAGAGATCCGGACGGGGGGGCGTCTGATACGCAGTATTTT. It specifies CSARDPDGGASDTQYF.

The rearrangement links TRBV6-1 to TRBJ1-6, with TRBD1 as a possible D gene (6 bases). Between the trimmed V and J ends, which lost 1 base and 7 bases, there was a span of 11 bases. The CDR3 covers 15 residues. CDR1 is MNHNS, CDR2 SASEGT, per germline. CDR3 amino acids: CASSEGQGGNSPLHF. The CDR3 nucleotides read TGTGCCAGCAGTGAAGGCCAAGGGGGAAATTCACCCCTCCACTTT.

This chain connects TRBV20-1 to TRBJ2-7; no clear D gene. The germline V and J ends were trimmed by 3 bases and 3 bases, with 9 bases remaining between them. The CDR3 runs to 12 residues. Per germline, CDR1 DFQATT and CDR2 SNEGSKA (reference sequence). CDR3 sequence reads: CSARNDGYEQYF. The CDR3, as DNA: TGCAGTGCTAGGAATGACGGCTACGAGCAGTACTTC.

This chain joins TRBV20-1 and TRBJ2-7, with D unresolved. There are 14 residues in the CDR3. Trimming removed 0 bases from V and 11 bases from J, with 20 bases in between. CDR1 DFQATT and CDR2 SNEGSKA come from the germline V gene (reference sequence). The CDR3 region is CSARDLGRGSIEYF. The CDR3 region has the DNA TGCAGTGCTAGAGATCTGGGTCGCGGCTCTATTGAGTACTTC.

The chain recombines TRBV24-1 with TRBJ2-1; possibly TRBD1 for D (6 bases). CDR3 length: 11 residues. Germline V lookup: CDR1 KGHDR, CDR2 SFDVKD. V was cut by 11 bases and J by 8 bases, with 12 bases left in between. DNA for the CDR3: TGTGCCATCAGGGGAGCCCATGAGCAGTTCTTC. It encodes CAIRGAHEQFF.

This chain's CDR3 is CASSSGRALSGYTF. DNA of the CDR3: TGTGCCAGCAGTTCGGGCAGGGCCCTATCTGGCTACACCTTC. The chain carries TRBV27 and TRBJ1-2; tentatively, D is TRBD1 (5 bases). This CDR3 is built from 14 residues. V lost 4 bases to trimming and J lost 7 bases, with 16 bases between them. CDR1 is MNHEY, CDR2 SMNVEV, per germline (reference sequence).

The chain has TRBV7-6 and TRBJ1-1; D unresolved. CDR3 size: 15 residues. The V end was cut by 6 bases, the J end by 3 bases, with 17 bases between. Germline CDR1 SGHVS, CDR2 FNYEAQ. CDR3 bases: TGTGCCAGCAGTTTACGGCCTTTTGGGGACACTGAAGCTTTCTTT. Its translation: CASSLRPFGDTEAFF. Based on the CDR3 plus reference TRBV7-6 and TRBJ1-1, the full variable domain is GAGVSQSPRYKVTKRGQDVALRCDPISGHVSLYWYRQALGQGPEFLTYFNYEAQQDKSGLPNDRFSAERPEGSISTLTIQRTEQRDSAMYRCASSLRPFGDTEAFFGQGTRLTVV.

In its sample, this clonotype ranks as large. This sequence joins TRBV7-3 and TRBJ1-1; weak D call: TRBD1 (5 bases). V was trimmed by 2 bases and J by 1 base, leaving 5 bases between them. Germline lookup yields CDR1 SGHTA and CDR2 FQGTGA. This CDR3 is 13 amino acids long. As DNA, the CDR3 is TGTGCCAGCAGCTTAGGGGCGAACACTGAAGCTTTCTTT. Its translation is CASSLGANTEAFF. Based on the CDR3 plus reference TRBV7-3 and TRBJ1-1, the full variable domain is GAGVSQTPSNKVTEKGKYVELRCDPISGHTALYWYRQSLGQGPEFLIYFQGTGAADDSGLPNDRFFAVRPEGSVSTLKIQRTERGDSAVYLCASSLGANTEAFFGQGTRLTVV.

This clonotype was seen more than once but under ten times. The chain recombines TRBV15 with TRBJ1-4; tentatively, D is TRBD1 (5 bases). Looked up from germline, CDR1 is LNHNV and CDR2 is YYDKDF (reference sequence). The CDR3 loop spans 15 amino acids. V shed 1 base and J shed 4 bases, with 10 bases lying between them. The CDR3 DNA reads as TGTGCCACCAGCAGAGGTGGGGCCGATAATGAAAAACTGTTTTTT. Its protein is CATSRGGADNEKLFF.

The gene calls are TRBV20-1 and TRBJ2-6, with 7 nucleotides matching TRBD1. This CDR3 has 12 residues. CDR1 and CDR2 from the germline V gene are DFQATT and SNEGSKA (reference sequence). V was pared by 6 bases and J by 8 bases, with 4 bases of the junction left unmatched. The CDR3 sequence: CSARDRSNVLTF. The CDR3 bases are TGCAGTGCCCGGGACAGATCCAACGTCCTGACTTTC.

The chain links TRBV20-1 to TRBJ2-1; D ambiguous. This CDR3 contains 14 residues. The V end was cut by 5 bases, the J end by 0 bases, with 11 bases between. Germline-derived CDR1 and CDR2 are DFQATT and SNEGSKA (reference sequence). The CDR3 DNA is TGCAGTGCTGGGGTTGGTGGCTCCTACAATGAGCAGTTCTTC. This gives the protein CSAGVGGSYNEQFF.

The chain has TRBV6-1 and TRBJ1-2; D is possibly TRBD1 (5 bases). The CDR3 totals 12 residues. Deletions cut 7 bases from V and 7 bases from J, with 13 bases between. Germline loops: CDR1 MNHNS, CDR2 SASEGT. The CDR3 DNA reads TGTGCCAGCAACAACGGGGGTTCTGGCTACACCTTC. As protein: CASNNGGSGYTF.